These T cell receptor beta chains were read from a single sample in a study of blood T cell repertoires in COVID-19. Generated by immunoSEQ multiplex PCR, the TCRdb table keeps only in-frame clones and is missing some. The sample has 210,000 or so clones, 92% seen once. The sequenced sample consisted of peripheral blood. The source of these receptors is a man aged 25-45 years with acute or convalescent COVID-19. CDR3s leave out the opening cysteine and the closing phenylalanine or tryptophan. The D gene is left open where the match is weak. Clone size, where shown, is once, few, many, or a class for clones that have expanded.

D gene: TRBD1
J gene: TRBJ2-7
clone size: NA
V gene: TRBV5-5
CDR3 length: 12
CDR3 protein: ASSSGQGSHEQY

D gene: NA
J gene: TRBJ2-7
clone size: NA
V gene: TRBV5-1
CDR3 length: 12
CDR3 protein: ASSLESRDYEQY

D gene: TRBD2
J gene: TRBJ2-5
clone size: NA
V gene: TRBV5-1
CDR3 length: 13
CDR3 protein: ASSFLGLALETQY

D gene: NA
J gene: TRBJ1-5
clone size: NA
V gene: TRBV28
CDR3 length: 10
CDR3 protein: ASRGPNQPQH

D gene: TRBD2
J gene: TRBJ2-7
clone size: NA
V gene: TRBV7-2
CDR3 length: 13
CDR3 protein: ASSSRLAGVYEQY

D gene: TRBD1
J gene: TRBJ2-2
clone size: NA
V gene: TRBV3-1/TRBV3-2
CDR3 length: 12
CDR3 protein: ASRSRDSQGELF

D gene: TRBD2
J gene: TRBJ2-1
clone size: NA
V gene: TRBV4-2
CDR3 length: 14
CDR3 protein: ASSQDVSGGYNEQF

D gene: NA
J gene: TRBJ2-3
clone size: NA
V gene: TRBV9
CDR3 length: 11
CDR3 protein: ASSVAVRDTQY

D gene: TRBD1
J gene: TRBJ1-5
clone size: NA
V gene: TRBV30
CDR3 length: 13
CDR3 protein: AWDRGQGRNQPQH

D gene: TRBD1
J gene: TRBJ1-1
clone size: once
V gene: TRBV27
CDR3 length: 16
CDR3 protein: ASSLSIRDRGMNTEAF

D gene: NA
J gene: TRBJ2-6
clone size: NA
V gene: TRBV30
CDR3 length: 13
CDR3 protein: AWTPGNSGANVLT

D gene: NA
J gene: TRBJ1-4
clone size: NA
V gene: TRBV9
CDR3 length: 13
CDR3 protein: ASSVRAGGNEKLF

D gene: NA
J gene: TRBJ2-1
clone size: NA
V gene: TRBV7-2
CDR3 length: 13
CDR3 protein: ASSLTHSTSTEQF

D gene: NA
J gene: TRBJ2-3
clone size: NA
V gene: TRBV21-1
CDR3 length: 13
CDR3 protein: ASSKGQISTDTQY

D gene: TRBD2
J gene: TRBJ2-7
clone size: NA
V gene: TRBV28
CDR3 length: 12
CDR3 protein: ASRSSGSFYEQY

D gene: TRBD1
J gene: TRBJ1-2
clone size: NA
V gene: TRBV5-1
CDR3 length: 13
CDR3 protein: ASSSTGAANYGYT

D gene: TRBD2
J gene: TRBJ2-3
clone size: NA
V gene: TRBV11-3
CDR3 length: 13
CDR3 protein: ASSLESGTSDTQY

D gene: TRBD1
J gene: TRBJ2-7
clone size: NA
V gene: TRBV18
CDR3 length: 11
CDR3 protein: ASSSGQTYEQY

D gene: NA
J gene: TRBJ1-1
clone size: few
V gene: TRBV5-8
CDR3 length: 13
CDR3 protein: ASSLAHRANTEAF

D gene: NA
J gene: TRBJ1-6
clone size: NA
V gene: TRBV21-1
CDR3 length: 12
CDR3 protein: ASPRPTYNSPLH

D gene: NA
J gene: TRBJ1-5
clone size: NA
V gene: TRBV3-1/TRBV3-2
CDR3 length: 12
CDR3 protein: ASSQDGPVQPQH

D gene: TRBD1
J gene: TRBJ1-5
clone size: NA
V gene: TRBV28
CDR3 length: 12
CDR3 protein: ACELRGANQPQH

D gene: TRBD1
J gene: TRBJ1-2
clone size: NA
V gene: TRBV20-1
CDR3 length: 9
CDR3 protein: SATTGTGYT

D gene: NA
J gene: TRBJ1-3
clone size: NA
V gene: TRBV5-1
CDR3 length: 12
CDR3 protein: ASSGTGSGNTIY

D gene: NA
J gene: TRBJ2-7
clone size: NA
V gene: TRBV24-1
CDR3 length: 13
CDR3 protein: ATSDRGSPTYEQY

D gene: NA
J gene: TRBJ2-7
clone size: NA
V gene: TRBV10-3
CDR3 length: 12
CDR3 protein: AISPQGGSYEQY

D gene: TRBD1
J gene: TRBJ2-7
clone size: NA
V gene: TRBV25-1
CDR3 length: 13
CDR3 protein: ASSQRGQSTYEQY

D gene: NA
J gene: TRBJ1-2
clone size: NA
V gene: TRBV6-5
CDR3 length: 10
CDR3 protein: ASSNRRDGYT

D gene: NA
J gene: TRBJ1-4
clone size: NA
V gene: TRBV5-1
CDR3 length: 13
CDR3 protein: ASLGRGGVVEKLF

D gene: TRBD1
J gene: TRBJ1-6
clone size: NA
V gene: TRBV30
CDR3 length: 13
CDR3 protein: AWAIQGLGNSPLH

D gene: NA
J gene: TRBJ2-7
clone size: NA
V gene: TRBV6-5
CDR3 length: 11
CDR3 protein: ASSESNSYEQY

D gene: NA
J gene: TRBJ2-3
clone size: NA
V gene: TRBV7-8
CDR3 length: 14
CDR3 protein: ASSLVPQGWTDTQY

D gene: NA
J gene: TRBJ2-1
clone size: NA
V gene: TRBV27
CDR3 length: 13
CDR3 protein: ASSFLPRGNNEQF

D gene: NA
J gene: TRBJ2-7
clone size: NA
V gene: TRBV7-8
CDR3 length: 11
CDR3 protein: ASKTDFVEEQY

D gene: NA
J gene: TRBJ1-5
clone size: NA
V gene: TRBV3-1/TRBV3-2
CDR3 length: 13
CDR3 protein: ASSQDYGNNQPQH

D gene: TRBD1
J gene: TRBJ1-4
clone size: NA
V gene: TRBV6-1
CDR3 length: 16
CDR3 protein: ASSVGQVPTQGNEKLF

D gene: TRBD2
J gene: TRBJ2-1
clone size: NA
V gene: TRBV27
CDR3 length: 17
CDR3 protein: ASSPRLAGGPGWYNEQF

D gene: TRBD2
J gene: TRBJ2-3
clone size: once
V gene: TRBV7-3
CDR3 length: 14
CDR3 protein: ASSQSSGGARDTQY

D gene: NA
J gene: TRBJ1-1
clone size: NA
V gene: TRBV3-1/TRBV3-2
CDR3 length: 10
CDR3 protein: ASSPLRGGAF

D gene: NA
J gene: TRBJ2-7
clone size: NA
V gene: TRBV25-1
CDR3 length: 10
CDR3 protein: ASSEFAYEQY

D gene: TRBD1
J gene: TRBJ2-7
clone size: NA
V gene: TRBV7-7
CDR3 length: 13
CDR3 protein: ASSLGTGGSYEQY

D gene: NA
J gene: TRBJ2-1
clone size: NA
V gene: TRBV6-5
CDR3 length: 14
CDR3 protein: ASSYSDSPPWNEQF

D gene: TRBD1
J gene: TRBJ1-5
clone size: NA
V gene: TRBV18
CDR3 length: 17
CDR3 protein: ASSPRGQGPGLSNQPQH

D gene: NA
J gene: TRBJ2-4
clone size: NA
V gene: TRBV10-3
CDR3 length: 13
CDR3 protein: ANAYDPRNSNIQY

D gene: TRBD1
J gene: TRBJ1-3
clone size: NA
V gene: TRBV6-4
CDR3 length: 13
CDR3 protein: ASSESDRPRDTIY

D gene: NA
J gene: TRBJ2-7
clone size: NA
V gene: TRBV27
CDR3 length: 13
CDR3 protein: ASSLKEVPTYEQY

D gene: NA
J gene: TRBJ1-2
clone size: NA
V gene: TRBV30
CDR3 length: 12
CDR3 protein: AGTPASVSGGYT

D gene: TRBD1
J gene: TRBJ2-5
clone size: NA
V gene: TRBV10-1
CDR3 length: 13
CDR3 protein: ASSQRDRGLETQY

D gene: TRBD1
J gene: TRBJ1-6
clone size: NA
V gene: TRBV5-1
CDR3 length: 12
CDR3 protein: ASRMGQGGSPLH

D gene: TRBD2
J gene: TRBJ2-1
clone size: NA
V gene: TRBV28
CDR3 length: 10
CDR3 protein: ASSLAGGEQF

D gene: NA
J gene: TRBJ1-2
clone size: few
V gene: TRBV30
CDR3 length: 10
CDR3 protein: AWSSARGSYT

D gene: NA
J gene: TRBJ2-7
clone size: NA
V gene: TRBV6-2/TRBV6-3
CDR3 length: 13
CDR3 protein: ASSYGLRRGYEQY

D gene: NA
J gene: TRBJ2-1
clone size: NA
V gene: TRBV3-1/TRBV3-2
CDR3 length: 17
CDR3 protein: ASSSSLRQTPLRDNEQF

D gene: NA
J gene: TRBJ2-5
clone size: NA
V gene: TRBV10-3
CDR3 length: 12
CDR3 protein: AISESGEYATQY